The clone carrying this T cell receptor beta chain was recorded once. Measured with immunoSEQ multiplex PCR; TCRdb has only the in-frame clones, and not every one. The profile shows hundreds of thousands of clones, approximately 86% of them singletons. The data were taken from a study of blood T cell repertoires in COVID-19. CDR1 SEHNR and CDR2 FQNEAQ come from the germline V gene (reference sequence). CDR3 length: 11 amino acids. V was pared by 5 bases and J by 8 bases, with 9 bases between. The chain joins TRBV7-9 to TRBJ1-2; D is ambiguous. The sequenced sample was peripheral blood. The TCR was taken from a man older than 75 with acute or convalescent COVID-19. The CDR3 DNA reads as TGTGCCAGCAGCCAAGGCGGAGGCTACACCTTC. It translates to CASSQGGGYTF.